In this sample, the clone carrying this T cell receptor beta chain turned up once. The germline gives CDR1 SGHRS, CDR2 YFSETQ. CDR3 size: 16 residues. Trimming cost V 0 bases and J 8 bases; bases outside gene matches: 10. This sample is drawn from a study of blood T cell repertoires in COVID-19. The protocol was immunoSEQ multiplex PCR, while the TCRdb copy is restricted to in-frame clones and leaves out a portion. The data show a few hundred thousand clones, roughly 77% seen once. This sequence originates from a human donor with acute or convalescent COVID-19. The donor label of this sample is uncertain. Material for sequencing was peripheral blood. The gene calls are TRBV5-1 and TRBJ1-2; 10 positions match TRBD1. CDR3 amino acids: CASSLEGTGAPGGYTF. CDR3 sequence (DNA): TGCGCCAGCAGCTTGGAGGGGACAGGGGCGCCTGGAGGCTACACCTTC. The full variable domain, rest sourced from reference TRBV5-1 and TRBJ1-2, is KAGVTQTPRYLIKTRGQQVTLSCSPISGHRSVSWYQQTPGQGLQFLFEYFSETQRNKGNFPGRFSGRQFSNSRSEMNVSTLELGDSALYLCASSLEGTGAPGGYTFGSGTRLTVV.